Sequencing of this TCR beta chain was carried out in a study of blood T cell repertoires in COVID-19. Looking at the study overall: Acute-phase and convalescent COVID-19 samples originated in the United States, Italy and Spain.

How the authors handled the data: The assay estimated nucleated cells by amplifying reference gene primers. Sequenced by immunoSEQ multiplex PCR; TCRdb stores in-frame clones only, minus some. Clonal size and the V and J genes are those of that table, whereas D and trimming came from the DNA. Here the sample spans 120,000 to 150,000 clones, 88% being singletons. Individuals drawn from approximately 22 US areas were about 18 to 95 years old. The specimen sequenced was PBMCs or T cells enriched from blood (not recorded which). The receptor comes from a woman aged 25 to 45 with acute COVID-19.

The CDR3, as DNA: TGTGCCAGCAGCGAAAGGGGCAGGGGCTCCTACAATGAGCAGTTCTTC. Amino acid sequence: CASSERGRGSYNEQFF. The chain uses TRBV7-2 and TRBJ2-1; maybe TRBD1 (6 bases). Trimming cost V 5 bases and J 0 bases, with 14 bases left between them. CDR1 and CDR2 from the germline V gene are SGHTA and FQGNSA. This CDR3 spans 16 amino acids.